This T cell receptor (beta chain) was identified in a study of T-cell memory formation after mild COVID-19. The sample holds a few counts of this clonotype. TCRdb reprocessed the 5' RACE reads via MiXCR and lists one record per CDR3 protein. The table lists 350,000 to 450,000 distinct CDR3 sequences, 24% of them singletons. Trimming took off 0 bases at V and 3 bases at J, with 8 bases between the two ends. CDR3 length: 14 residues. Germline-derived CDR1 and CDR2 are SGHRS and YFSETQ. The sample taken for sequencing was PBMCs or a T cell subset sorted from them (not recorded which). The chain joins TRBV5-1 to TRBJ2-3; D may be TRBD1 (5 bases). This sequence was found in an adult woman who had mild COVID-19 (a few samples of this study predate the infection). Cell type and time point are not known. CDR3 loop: CASSLEKGTDTQYF. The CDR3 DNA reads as TGCGCCAGCAGCTTGGAGAAGGGGACAGATACGCAGTATTTT.